This T cell receptor (beta chain) is drawn from a study of Graves' ophthalmopathy and Graves' hyperthyroidism. The CDR3 has 14 amino acids. Germline V lookup: CDR1 SNHLY, CDR2 FYNNEI. With 5 bases removed from V and 4 bases from J, the gap between germline ends came to 12 bases. From RNA, the CDR3 regions of TCR beta chains were amplified and sequenced. HTBI-primed first-round RT-PCR preceded second-round multiplex PCR. MiXCR, applied by TCRdb to the multiplex PCR reads, yields one record per CDR3 protein. The repertoire consists of around 670,000 distinct CDR3 sequences, with approximately 40% occurring once and the leading ten covering about 40%. This clonotype appeared once.

This sequence joins TRBV2 and TRBJ1-5, with D possibly TRBD1 on 6 matching bases. The sequencing sample was made of peripheral blood. The receptor was isolated from an adult man with Graves' ophthalmopathy. CDR3 in amino acids: CASSYVQGNQPQHF. In DNA form, the CDR3 reads TGTGCCAGCAGTTACGTGCAGGGGAATCAGCCCCAGCATTTT.